This T cell receptor (beta chain) was recorded in a study of beta chain features in type 1 diabetes. Whole-study context: Examination spanned about 110 million sorted cells from all samples.

Reverse transcription of all isolated RNA meant that expressed TCRB transcripts were sequenced. There were approximately 3.5 million reads on average in the naive, central memory and regulatory T cell samples. Using immunoSEQ multiplex PCR, the repertoire was profiled, and TCRdb retains in-frame clones only, with some absent. This table has about half a million clones, 30% appearing once. Sorted CD4+ subsets: naive, central memory, regulatory, stem cell-like memory (CD45RO/CCR7/CD25/CD127/CD95/CD27 panel). The TCR was taken from a young man in good health. The sequenced material came from naive CD4+ T cells from blood.

CDR3 coding DNA: TGTGCCAGCAGAGTCGACAGGGGAGGACAAGAGACCCAGTACTTC. It translates to CASRVDRGGQETQYF. The chain uses TRBV2 and TRBJ2-5, with 8 bases matching TRBD1. This CDR3 is built from 15 residues. From germline, CDR1 is SNHLY and CDR2 FYNNEI. V shed 6 bases and J 2 bases; nucleotides not matched to a gene: 8. The variable domain in full, completed from reference TRBV2 and TRBJ2-5, reads EPEVTQTPSHQVTQMGQEVILRCVPISNHLYFYWYRQILGQKVEFLVSFYNNEISEKSEIFDDQFSVERPDGSNFTLKIRSTKLEDSAMYFCASRVDRGGQETQYFGPGTRLLVL.